The sequence of this TCR beta chain was determined in a study of Ad26.COV2.S vaccination and SARS-CoV-2 variants. For the study at large: Once or twice, 56 days apart, Ad26.COV2.S was delivered intramuscularly.

The treatment is: around 19 received Ad26.COV2.S at low or high dose, single or two shots; roughly five received placebo; per-sample allocation not given. After the first vaccine or placebo injection, samples were drawn on day 63. This CDR3 is 12 amino acids long. The V end was cut by 1 base, the J end by 13 bases, with 12 bases between. CDR1 MDHEN and CDR2 SYDVKM come from the germline V gene. Produced via immunoSEQ multiplex PCR; TCRdb's table is partial and in-frame only. The sample records roughly 460,000 clones, 80% to 90% being singletons. V usage is TRBV28 and J usage is TRBJ2-3; a weak D match, TRBD1 (6 bases). The sequence was collected from a person aged 18-60 years who received the Ad26.COV2.S COVID-19 vaccine or a placebo. The source material was peripheral blood, sampled in a trial of Ad26.COV2.S vaccine versus placebo. The CDR3 here is CASSLSMGAKYF. DNA of the CDR3: TGTGCCAGCAGTTTATCGATGGGGGCTAAGTATTTT. Looking up the rest from reference TRBV28 and TRBJ2-3 gives the full variable domain: DVKVTQSSRYLVKRTGEKVFLECVQDMDHENMFWYRQDPGLGLRLIYFSYDVKMKEKGDIPEGYSVSREKKERFSLILESASTNQTSMYLCASSLSMGAKYFGPGTRLTVL.